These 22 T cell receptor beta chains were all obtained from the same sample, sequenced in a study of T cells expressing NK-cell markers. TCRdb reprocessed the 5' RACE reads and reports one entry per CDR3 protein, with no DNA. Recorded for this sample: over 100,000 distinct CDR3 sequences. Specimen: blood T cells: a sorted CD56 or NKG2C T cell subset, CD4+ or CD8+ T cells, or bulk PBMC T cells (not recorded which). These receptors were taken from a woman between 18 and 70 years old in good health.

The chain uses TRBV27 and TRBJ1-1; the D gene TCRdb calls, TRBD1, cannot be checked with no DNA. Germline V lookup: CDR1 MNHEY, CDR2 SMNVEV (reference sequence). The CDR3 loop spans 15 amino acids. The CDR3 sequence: CASSLLGLRGTEAFF.

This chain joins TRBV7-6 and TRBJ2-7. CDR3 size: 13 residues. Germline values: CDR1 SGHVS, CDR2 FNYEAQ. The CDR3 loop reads CASSSGSGTEQYF.

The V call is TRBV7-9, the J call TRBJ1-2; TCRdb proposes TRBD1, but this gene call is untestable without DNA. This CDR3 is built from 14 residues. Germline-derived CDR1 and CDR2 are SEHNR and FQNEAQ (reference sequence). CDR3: CASSWTGGDRGYTF. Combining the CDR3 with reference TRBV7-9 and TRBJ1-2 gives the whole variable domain DTGVSQNPRHKITKRGQNVTFRCDPISEHNRLYWYRQTLGQGPEFLTYFQNEAQLEKSRLLSDRFSAERPKGSFSTLEIQRTEQGDSAMYLCASSWTGGDRGYTFGSGTRLTVV.

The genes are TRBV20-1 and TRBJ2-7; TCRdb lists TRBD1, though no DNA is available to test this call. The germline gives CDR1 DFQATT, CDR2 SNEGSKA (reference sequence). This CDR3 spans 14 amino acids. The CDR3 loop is CSATGTGVPFEQYF.

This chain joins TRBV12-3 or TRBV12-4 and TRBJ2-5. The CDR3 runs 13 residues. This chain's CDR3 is CASSRRLRETQYF.

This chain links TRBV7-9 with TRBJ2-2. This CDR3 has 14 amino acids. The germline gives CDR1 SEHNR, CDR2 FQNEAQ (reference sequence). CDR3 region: CASSIERNTGELFF.

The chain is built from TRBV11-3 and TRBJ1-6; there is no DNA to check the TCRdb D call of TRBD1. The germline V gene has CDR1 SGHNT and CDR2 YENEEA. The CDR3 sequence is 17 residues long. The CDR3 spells CASSLNDPGQARSPLHF.

This CDR3 reads CASSQAPGRYYNEQFF. The chain couples TRBV3-1 to TRBJ2-1; TCRdb names TRBD1, which stays unverified in the absence of DNA. CDR1 and CDR2 from the germline V gene are LGHDT and YNNKEL (reference sequence). The CDR3 runs 16 residues.

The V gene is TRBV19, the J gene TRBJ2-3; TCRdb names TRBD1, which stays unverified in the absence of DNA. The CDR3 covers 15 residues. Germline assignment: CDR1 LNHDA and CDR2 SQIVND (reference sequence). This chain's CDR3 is CASSIWGVATDTQYF.

This CDR3 reads CASSPGNSGGPSSYNEQFF. The V call is TRBV11-2, the J call TRBJ2-1; with no DNA, the TCRdb D assignment of TRBD2 cannot be verified. The germline gives CDR1 SGHAT, CDR2 FQNNGV. This CDR3 has 19 residues.

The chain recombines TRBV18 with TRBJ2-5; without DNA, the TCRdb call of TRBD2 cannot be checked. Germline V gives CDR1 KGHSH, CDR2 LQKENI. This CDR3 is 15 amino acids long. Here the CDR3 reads CASSPWDFLGETQYF.

The CDR3 spells CASSLVGQPQHF. The chain couples TRBV7-3 to TRBJ1-5. Germline V gives CDR1 SGHTA, CDR2 FQGTGA. The CDR3 is 12 amino acids.

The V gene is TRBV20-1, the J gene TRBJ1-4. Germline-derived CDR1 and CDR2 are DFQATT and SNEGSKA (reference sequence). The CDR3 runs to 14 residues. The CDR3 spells CSARDPGENEKLFF.

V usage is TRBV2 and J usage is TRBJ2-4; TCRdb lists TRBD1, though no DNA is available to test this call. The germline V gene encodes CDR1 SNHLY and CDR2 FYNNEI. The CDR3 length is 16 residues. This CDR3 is CASSKTGGGPKNIQYF.

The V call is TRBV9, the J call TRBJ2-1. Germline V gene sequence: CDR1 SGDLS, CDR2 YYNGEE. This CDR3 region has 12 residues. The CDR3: CASSGDSNEQFF.

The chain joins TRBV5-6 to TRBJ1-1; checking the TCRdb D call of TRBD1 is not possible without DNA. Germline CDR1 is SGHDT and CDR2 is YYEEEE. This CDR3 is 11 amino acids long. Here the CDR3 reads CASSSGGEAFF.

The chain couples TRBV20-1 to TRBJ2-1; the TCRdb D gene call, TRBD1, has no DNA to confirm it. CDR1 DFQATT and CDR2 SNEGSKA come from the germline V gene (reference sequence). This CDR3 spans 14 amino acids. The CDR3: CSARGPGELNEQFF.

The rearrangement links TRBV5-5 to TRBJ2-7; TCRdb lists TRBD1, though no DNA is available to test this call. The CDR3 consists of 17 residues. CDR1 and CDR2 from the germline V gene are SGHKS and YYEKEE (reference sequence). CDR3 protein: CASIPSPGTGLSYEQYF.

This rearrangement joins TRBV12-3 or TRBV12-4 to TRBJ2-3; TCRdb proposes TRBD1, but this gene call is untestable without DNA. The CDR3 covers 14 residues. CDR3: CASSSGQGTDTQYF.

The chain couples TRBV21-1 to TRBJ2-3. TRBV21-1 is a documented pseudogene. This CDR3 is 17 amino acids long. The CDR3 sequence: CASSKTSSTKYRDTQYF.

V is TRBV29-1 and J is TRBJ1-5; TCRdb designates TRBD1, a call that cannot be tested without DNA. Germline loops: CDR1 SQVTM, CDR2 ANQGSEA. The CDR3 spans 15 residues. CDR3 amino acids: CSVAFGTGVHQPQHF.

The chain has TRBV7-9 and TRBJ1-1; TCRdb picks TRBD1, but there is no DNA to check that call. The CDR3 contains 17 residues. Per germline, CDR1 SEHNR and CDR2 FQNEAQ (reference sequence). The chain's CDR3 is CASSPVGGTGLGTEAFF.